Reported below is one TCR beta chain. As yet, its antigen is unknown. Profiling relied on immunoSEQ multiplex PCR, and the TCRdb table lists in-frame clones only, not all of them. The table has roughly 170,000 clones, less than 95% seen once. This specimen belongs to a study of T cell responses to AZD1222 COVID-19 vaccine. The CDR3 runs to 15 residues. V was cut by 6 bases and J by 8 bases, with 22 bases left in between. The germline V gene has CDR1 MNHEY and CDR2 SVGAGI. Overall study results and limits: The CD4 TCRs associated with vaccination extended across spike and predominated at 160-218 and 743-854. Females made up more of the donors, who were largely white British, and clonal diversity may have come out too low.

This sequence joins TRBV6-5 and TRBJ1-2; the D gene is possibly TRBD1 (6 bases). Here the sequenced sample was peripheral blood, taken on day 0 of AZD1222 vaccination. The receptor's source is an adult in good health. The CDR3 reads CASSPRQAPTTGYTF. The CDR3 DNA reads TGTGCCAGCAGCCCCCGACAGGCTCCCACTACCGGCTACACCTTC.